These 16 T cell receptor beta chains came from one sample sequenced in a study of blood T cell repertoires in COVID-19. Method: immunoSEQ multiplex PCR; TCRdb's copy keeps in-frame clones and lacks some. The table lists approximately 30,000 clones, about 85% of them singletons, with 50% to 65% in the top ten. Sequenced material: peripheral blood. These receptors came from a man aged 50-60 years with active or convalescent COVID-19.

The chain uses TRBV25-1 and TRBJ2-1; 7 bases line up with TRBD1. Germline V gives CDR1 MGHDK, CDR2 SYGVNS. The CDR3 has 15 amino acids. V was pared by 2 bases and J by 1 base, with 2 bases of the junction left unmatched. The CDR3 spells CASSEGTASYNEQFF. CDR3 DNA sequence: TGTGCCAGCAGTGAAGGGACAGCTTCCTACAATGAGCAGTTCTTC.

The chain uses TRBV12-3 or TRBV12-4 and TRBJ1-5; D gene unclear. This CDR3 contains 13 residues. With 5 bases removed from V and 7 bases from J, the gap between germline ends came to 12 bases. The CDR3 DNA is TGTGCCAGCAGTCAGACCTCCGGGCAGCCCCAGCATTTT. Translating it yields CASSQTSGQPQHF.

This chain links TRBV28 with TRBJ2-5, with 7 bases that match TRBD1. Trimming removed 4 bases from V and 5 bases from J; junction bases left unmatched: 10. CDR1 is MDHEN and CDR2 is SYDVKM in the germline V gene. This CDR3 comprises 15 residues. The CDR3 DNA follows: TGTGCCAGCAGTTCCCCCCCGACAGGGCGGGAGACCCAGTACTTC. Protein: CASSSPPTGRETQYF.

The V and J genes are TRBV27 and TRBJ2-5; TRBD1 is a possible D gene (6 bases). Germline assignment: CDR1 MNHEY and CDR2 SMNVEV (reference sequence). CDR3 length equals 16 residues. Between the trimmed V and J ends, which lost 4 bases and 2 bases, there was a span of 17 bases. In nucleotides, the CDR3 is TGTGCCAGCAGTTCCTACCCACAGGGTCCTCAAGAGACCCAGTACTTC. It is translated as CASSSYPQGPQETQYF.

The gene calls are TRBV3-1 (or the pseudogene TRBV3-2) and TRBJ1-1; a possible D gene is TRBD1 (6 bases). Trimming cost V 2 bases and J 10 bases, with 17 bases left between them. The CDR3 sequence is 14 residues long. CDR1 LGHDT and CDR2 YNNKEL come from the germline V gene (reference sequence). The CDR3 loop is CASSQLQGPQGAFF. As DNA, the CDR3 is TGTGCCAGCAGCCAACTACAGGGTCCCCAAGGAGCTTTCTTT.

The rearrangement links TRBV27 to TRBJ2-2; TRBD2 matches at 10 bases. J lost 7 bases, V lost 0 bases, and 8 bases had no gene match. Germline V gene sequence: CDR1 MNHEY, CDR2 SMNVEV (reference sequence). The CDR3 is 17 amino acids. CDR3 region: CASSLSQRGGRGGELFF. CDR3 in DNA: TGTGCCAGCAGTTTATCCCAGCGGGGGGGGCGAGGCGGGGAGCTGTTTTTT.

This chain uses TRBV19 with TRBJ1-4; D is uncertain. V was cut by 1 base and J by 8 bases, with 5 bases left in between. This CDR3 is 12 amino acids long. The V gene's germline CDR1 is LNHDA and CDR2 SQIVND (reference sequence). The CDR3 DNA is TGTGCCAGTAGTATAGGGCGGGAAAAACTGTTTTTT. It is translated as CASSIGREKLFF.

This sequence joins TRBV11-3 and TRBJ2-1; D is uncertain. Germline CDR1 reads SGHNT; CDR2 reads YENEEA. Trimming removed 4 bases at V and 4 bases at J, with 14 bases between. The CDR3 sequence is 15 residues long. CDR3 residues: CASSSTAIPYNEQFF. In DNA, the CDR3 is TGTGCCAGCAGCTCAACAGCTATTCCTTACAATGAGCAGTTCTTC.

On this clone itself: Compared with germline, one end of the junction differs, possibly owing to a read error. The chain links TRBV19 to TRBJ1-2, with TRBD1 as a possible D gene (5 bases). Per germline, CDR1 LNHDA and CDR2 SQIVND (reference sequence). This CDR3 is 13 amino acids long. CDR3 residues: CASRGGYIGRSSF. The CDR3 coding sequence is TGTGCCAGTAGGGGGGGATATATTGGGAGGAGCTCCTTC.

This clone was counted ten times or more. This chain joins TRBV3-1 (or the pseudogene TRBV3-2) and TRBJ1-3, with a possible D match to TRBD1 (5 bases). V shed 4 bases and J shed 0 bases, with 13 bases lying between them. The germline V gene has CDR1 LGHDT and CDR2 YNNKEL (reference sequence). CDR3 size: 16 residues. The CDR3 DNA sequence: TGTGCCAGCAGCCGAGACGTGACAGACTCTGGAAACACCATATATTTT. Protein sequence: CASSRDVTDSGNTIYF.

For the CDR3, the DNA is TGTGCCAGCTCGACATATCTGGACTATGGCTACACCTTC. Its translation: CASSTYLDYGYTF. The V gene is TRBV6-5, the J gene TRBJ1-2; D remains unclear. The CDR3 consists of 13 residues. Germline V gene lookup returns CDR1 MNHEY and CDR2 SVGAGI. V was shortened by 8 bases and J by 3 bases, with 13 bases between the two germline ends.

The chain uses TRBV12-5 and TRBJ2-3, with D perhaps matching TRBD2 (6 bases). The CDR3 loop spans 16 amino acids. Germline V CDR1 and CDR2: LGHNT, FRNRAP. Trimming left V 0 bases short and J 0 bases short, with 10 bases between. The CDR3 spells CASGLVRGFSTDTQYF. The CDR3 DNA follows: TGTGCTAGTGGTTTGGTGCGGGGTTTTAGCACAGATACGCAGTATTTT.

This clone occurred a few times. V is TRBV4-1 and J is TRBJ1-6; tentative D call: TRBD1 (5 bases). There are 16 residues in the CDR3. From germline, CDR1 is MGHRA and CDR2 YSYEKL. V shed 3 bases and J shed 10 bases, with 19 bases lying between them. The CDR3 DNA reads TGCGCCAGCAGCCACCCCCAGGGCGATAGTATATCACCCCTCCACTTT. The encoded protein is CASSHPQGDSISPLHF.

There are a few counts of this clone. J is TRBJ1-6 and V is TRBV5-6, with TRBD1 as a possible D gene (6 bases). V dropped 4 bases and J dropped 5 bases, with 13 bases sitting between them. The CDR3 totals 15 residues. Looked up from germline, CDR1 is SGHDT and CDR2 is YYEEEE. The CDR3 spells CASSRGPGDNSPLHF. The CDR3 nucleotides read TGTGCCAGCAGCCGGGGCCCAGGGGATAATTCACCCCTCCACTTT.

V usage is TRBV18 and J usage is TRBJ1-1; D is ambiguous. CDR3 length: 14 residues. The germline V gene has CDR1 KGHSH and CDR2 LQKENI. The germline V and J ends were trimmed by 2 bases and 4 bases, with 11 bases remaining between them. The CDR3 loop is CASSPSGPSTEAFF. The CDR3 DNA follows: TGTGCCAGCTCACCATCGGGTCCGAGCACTGAAGCTTTCTTT. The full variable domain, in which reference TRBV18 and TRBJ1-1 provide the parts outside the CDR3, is NAGVMQNPRHLVRRRGQEARLRCSPMKGHSHVYWYRQLPEEGLKFMVYLQKENIIDESGMPKERFSAEFPKEGPSILRIQQVVRGDSAAYFCASSPSGPSTEAFFGQGTRLTVV.

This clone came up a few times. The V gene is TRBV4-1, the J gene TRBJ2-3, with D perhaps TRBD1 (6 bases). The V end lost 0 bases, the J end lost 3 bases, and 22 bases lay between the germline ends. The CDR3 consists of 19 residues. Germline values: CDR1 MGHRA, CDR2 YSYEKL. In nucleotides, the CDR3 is TGCGCCAGCAGCCAAGAAAAGGGGGTGGCCCCCGCGAGGACAGATACGCAGTATTTT. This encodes CASSQEKGVAPARTDTQYF.